This T cell receptor beta chain is from a study of blood T cell repertoires in COVID-19. With 5 bases clipped from V and 2 bases from J, the junction kept 4 bases outside the gene matches. The length of the CDR3 is 15 residues. CDR1 is KGHSH, CDR2 LQKENI, per germline. Generated by immunoSEQ multiplex PCR, the TCRdb table keeps only in-frame clones and is missing some. The data contain a few hundred thousand clones, roughly 84% of them singletons. The receptor was isolated from a woman in her forties who had recovered from COVID-19. The source material was PBMCs or T cells enriched from blood (not recorded which). The chain couples TRBV18 to TRBJ2-2; 8 bases are shared with TRBD1. For the CDR3, the DNA is TGTGCCAGCTCAGCTGGGACAGGTAACACCGGGGAGCTGTTTTTT. It is translated as CASSAGTGNTGELFF.